This T cell receptor beta chain came from a study of T cell repertoires in ileal Crohn's disease. This clone was detected a few times. The ends lost 6 bases at V and 2 bases at J; junction bases unmatched: 2. The CDR3 is 13 amino acids. The germline V gene has CDR1 MNHNS and CDR2 SASEGT. Only in-frame clones appear in the TCRdb table, and some are missing; sequencing was by immunoSEQ multiplex PCR. This table holds around 8,600 clones, around 80% found once. The rearrangement uses TRBV6-1 and TRBJ2-7; 9 bases fit TRBD2. The sequencing input was ileal tissue. This TCR was recovered from an adult with Crohn's disease. DNA of the CDR3: TGTGCCAGCAGGACTAGCGGAACCTACGAGCAGTACTTC. This sequence encodes CASRTSGTYEQYF.